This T cell receptor beta chain was sequenced in a study of blood T cells in healthy people across ages. Study-wide points: As age increased, TCR beta diversity per million T cells fell in a roughly linear fashion.

The CDR3 is made up of 17 amino acids. Germline V lookup: CDR1 SGDLS, CDR2 YYNGEE. Trimming took 3 bases from V and 5 from J; bases not matched to a gene: 14. Sample-barcoded 5' priming and a J-beta primer mix drove a second PCR of about 6 to 11 cycles. TCRdb re-called the 5' RACE reads through MiXCR, storing one row per CDR3 protein. The profile shows 650,000 to 1,000,000 distinct CDR3 sequences, around 36% of them singletons. This clonotype showed up many times. What it binds is unknown. The chain carries TRBV9 and TRBJ2-3; the match to TRBD2 covers 8 bases. Sequenced input: blood. The clonotype comes from a man aged 18 to 29 in good health. The CDR3 reads CASSANPAGGGGDTQYF. The CDR3 DNA reads as TGTGCCAGCAGCGCCAATCCTGCGGGGGGTGGGGGAGATACGCAGTATTTT.